These 12 T cell receptor beta chains were all obtained from the same sample, sequenced in a study of a mutant IDH1 vaccine in newly diagnosed glioma. Time point reported: week 47, end of study. Every vaccine dose comprised 300 ug of mutant IDH1 20-mer peptide plus topical imiquimod. No antigens are known for them. Sequencing was performed with immunoSEQ multiplex PCR; in TCRdb, only in-frame clones are kept and a portion is missing. The table lists fewer than 40,000 clones, roughly four fifths of them singletons. The sample consisted of PBMCs, taken from a glioma patient whose treatment included an IDH1 peptide vaccine. All receptors derive from a man under 40 with glioma.

This clone was observed a handful of times. The rearrangement uses TRBV5-6 and TRBJ2-7; D is unresolved. CDR3 length: 12 amino acids. Trimming stripped 0 bases from V and 3 bases from J, with 4 bases between. Germline CDR1 is SGHDT and CDR2 is YYEEEE. Written as DNA, the CDR3 is TGTGCCAGCAGCTTGGGGTTCTACGAGCAGTACTTC. Translating it yields CASSLGFYEQYF.

The chain is built from TRBV27 and TRBJ1-4, with TRBD1 as a possible D gene (6 bases). This CDR3 region has 13 residues. CDR1 is MNHEY, CDR2 SMNVEV, per germline (reference sequence). V lost 3 bases and J lost 13, with 15 bases in between. The CDR3 sequence is CASSLAGARRLFF. The CDR3 DNA sequence: TGTGCCAGCAGTTTGGCAGGGGCAAGGAGACTGTTTTTT.

The chain combines TRBV27 with TRBJ1-5, with D possibly TRBD1 on 6 matching bases. Germline V gene lookup returns CDR1 MNHEY and CDR2 SMNVEV (reference sequence). CDR3 length: 16 residues. V was pared by 3 bases and J by 1 base, with 13 bases between. The DNA for the CDR3 is TGTGCCAGCAGTTTGTCCTCCAGGGGAAGCAATCAGCCCCAGCATTTT. Translation: CASSLSSRGSNQPQHF.

V usage is TRBV6-6 and J usage is TRBJ2-3; the match to TRBD1 covers 10 bases. This CDR3 is built from 15 residues. The germline gives CDR1 MNHNY, CDR2 SVGAGI (reference sequence). The ends lost 5 bases at V and 5 bases at J; junction bases unmatched: 7. CDR3 loop: CASSHRDRGIDTQYF. As DNA, the CDR3 is TGTGCCAGCAGTCACCGGGACAGGGGAATAGATACGCAGTATTTT.

This chain connects TRBV19 to TRBJ1-5, with D possibly matching TRBD1 (6 bases). This CDR3 comprises 15 residues. Germline values: CDR1 LNHDA, CDR2 SQIVND (reference sequence). With 3 bases removed from V and 2 bases from J, the gap between germline ends came to 11 bases. The CDR3 sequence is CASSIWGAGNQPQHF. CDR3 nucleotides: TGTGCCAGTAGTATTTGGGGGGCTGGCAATCAGCCCCAGCATTTT. Based on the CDR3 plus reference TRBV19 and TRBJ1-5, the full variable domain is DGGITQSPKYLFRKEGQNVTLSCEQNLNHDAMYWYRQDPGQGLRLIYYSQIVNDFQKGDIAEGYSVSREKKESFPLTVTSAQKNPTAFYLCASSIWGAGNQPQHFGDGTRLSIL.

The chain has TRBV5-5 and TRBJ2-1, with 7 positions matching TRBD2. The CDR3 consists of 20 residues. After removal of 2 bases from V and 9 bases from J, the junction contained 26 bases not matched to a gene. Germline lookup yields CDR1 SGHKS and CDR2 YYEKEE (reference sequence). CDR3 sequence: CASSFDEGRDYAHLGGEQFF. The CDR3 DNA reads as TGTGCCAGCAGCTTCGATGAAGGAAGGGACTACGCCCACCTCGGGGGTGAGCAGTTCTTC.

The chain recombines TRBV19 with TRBJ2-3; 12 bases line up with TRBD2. There are 18 residues in the CDR3. The germline gives CDR1 LNHDA, CDR2 SQIVND (reference sequence). V lost 5 bases to trimming and J lost 2 bases; unmatched junction nucleotides: 11. The CDR3 sequence is CASSLTALAGGNTDTQYF. The CDR3 bases are TGTGCCAGTAGTCTTACGGCACTAGCGGGAGGAAACACAGATACGCAGTATTTT.

V is TRBV5-6 and J is TRBJ1-2, with D unclear. CDR1 and CDR2 from the germline V gene are SGHDT and YYEEEE. V was cut by 2 bases and J by 0 bases, with 5 bases left in between. The length of the CDR3 is 13 residues. The CDR3 bases are TGTGCCAGCAGCTTCACAACTAACTATGGCTACACCTTC. Translated, it gives CASSFTTNYGYTF.

The chain employs TRBV5-6 and TRBJ1-2; 7 bases line up with TRBD1. Germline trimming cut 2 bases from V and 6 bases from J; bases unmatched to any gene: 7. From germline, CDR1 is SGHDT and CDR2 YYEEEE. The CDR3 consists of 14 residues. The CDR3 coding sequence is TGTGCCAGCAGCTTAATACAGGGGTTAGATGGCTACACCTTC. Protein sequence: CASSLIQGLDGYTF.

The chain has TRBV5-1 and TRBJ1-4; 9 nucleotides align to TRBD1. Germline CDR1 is SGHRS and CDR2 is YFSETQ. Losses at the gene ends were 4 bases for V and 2 bases for J; bases not matched to a gene: 3. The CDR3 totals 15 residues. This chain's CDR3 is CASSDDRGTNEKLFF. CDR3 bases: TGCGCCAGCAGCGATGACAGGGGGACTAATGAAAAACTGTTTTTT.

This clone is a singleton in its sample. The V gene is TRBV7-2, the J gene TRBJ2-1; D possibly corresponds to TRBD2 (6 bases). From germline, CDR1 is SGHTA and CDR2 FQGNSA. CDR3 length: 15 amino acids. The ends were cut back, 4 bases at V and 6 bases at J, with 16 bases in the middle. The CDR3 DNA sequence: TGTGCCAGCAGCTCTTCGACTAGAACGAGCAATGAGCAGTTCTTC. Amino acids: CASSSSTRTSNEQFF.

The chain employs TRBV10-3 and TRBJ1-2; TRBD1 matches at 9 bases. This CDR3 has 16 residues. Germline-derived CDR1 and CDR2 are ENHRY and SYGVKD. J was trimmed by 1 base and V by 4 bases; bases with no gene match: 7. This CDR3 is CAISGSRDRDNYGYTF. Here the CDR3 DNA reads TGTGCCATCAGTGGCTCCCGGGACAGGGATAACTATGGCTACACCTTC.